This T cell receptor (beta chain) was recorded in a study of cytomegalovirus exposure and HLA in healthy donors. Study background: Early released data comprised some 91 million unique TCRs from HLA-typed donors.

All donors participated as healthy donors of bone marrow. V lost 1 base and J lost 5; bases outside the gene matches: 3. Germline CDR1 SGHVS, CDR2 FQNEAQ. There are 15 residues in the CDR3. Use of 60 Vbeta and 13 Jbeta primers characterized the PCR. Clones were read by immunoSEQ multiplex PCR, and TCRdb kept only the in-frame ones, dropping some. The sample yields around 180,000 clones, 75% to 80% seen once. This rearrangement joins TRBV7-8 to TRBJ1-2; 11 bases are shared with TRBD1. The sequenced sample was PBMCs. The source is a woman aged 30 to 39 in good health and CMV-seropositive. The CDR3 sequence: CASSLEGTGGYGYTF. The CDR3 DNA reads as TGTGCCAGCAGCTTAGAAGGGACAGGGGGATATGGCTACACCTTC.